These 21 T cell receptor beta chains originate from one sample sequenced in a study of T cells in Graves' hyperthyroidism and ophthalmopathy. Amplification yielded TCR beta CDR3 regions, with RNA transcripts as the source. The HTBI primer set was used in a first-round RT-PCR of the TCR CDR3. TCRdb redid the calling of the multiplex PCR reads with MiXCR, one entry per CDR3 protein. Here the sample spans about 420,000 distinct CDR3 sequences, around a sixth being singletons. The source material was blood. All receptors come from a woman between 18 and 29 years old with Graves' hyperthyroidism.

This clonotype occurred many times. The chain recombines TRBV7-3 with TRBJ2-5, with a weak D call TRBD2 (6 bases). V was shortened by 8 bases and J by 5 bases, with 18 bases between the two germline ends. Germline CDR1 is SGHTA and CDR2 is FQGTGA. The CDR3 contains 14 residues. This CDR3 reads CASSFSAGSETQYF. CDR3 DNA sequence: TGTGCCAGCTCTTTCTCTGCCGGGAGTGAGACCCAGTACTTC.

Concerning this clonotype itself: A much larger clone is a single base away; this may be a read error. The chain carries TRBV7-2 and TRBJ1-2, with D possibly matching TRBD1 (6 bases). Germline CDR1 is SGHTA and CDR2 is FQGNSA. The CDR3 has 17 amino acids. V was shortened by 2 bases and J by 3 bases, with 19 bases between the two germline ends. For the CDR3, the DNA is TGTGCCAGCAGCTTACTTGTCCTGGGGGCGCCGGACTATGGCTACACCTTC. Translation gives CASSLLVLGAPDYGYTF.

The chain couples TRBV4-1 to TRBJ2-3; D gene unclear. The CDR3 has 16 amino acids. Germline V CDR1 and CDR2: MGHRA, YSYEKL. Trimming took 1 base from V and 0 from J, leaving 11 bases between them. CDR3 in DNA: TGCGCCAGCAGCCAAGGTCCGGCGGAAAGCACAGATACGCAGTATTTT. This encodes CASSQGPAESTDTQYF.

Here the CDR3 reads CAISPDRNNQPQHF. The CDR3 DNA follows: TGTGCCATCAGTCCGGACCGAAACAATCAGCCCCAGCATTTT. The chain combines TRBV10-3 with TRBJ1-5, with no clear D. Trimming took 5 bases from V and 3 from J, leaving 11 bases between them. Germline CDR1 reads ENHRY; CDR2 reads SYGVKD. The CDR3 covers 14 residues.

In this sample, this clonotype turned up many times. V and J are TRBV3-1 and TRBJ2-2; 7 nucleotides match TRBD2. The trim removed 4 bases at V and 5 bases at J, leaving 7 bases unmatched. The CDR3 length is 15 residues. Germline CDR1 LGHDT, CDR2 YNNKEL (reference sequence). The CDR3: CASSPGTTGTGELFF. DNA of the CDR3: TGTGCCAGCAGCCCGGGGACTACCGGGACCGGGGAGCTGTTTTTT.

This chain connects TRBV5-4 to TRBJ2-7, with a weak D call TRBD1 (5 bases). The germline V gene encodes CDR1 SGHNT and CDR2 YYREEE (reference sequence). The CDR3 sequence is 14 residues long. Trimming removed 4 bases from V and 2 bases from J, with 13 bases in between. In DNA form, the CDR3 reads TGTGCCAGCAGCCAATTCCTGGGGCCCTACGAGCAGTACTTC. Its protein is CASSQFLGPYEQYF.

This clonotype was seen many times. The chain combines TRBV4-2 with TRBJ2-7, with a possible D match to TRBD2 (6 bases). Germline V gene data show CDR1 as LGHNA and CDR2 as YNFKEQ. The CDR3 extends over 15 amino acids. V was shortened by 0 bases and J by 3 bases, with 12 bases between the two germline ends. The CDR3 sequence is CASSQDRERSYEQYF. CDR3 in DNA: TGTGCCAGCAGCCAAGATCGGGAGCGAAGCTACGAGCAGTACTTC.

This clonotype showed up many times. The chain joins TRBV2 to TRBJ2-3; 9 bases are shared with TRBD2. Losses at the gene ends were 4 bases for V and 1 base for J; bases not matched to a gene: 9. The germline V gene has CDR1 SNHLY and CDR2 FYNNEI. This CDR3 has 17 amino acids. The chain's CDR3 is CASSVYAGGLGTDTQYF. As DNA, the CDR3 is TGTGCCAGCAGTGTCTACGCGGGGGGGCTCGGCACAGATACGCAGTATTTT.

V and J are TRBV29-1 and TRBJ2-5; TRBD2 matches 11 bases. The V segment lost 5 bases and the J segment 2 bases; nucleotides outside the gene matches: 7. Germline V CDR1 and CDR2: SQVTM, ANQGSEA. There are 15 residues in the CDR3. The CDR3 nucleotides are TGCAGCGTTTTTCCGACTAGCGGGAATCAAGAGACCCAGTACTTC. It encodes CSVFPTSGNQETQYF.

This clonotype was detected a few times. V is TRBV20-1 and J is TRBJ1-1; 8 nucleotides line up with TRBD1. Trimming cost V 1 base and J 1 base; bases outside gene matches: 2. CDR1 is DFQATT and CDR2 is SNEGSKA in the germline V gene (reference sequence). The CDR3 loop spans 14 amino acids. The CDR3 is CSARAGTGNTEAFF. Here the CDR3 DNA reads TGCAGTGCTAGAGCCGGGACAGGGAACACTGAAGCTTTCTTT.

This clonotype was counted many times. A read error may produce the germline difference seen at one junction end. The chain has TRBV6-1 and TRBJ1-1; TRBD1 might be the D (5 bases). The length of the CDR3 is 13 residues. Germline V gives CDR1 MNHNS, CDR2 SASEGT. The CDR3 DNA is TGTGCCAGCCGTGAACAGGCGGAGACTGAAGCTTTCTTT. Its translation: CASREQAETEAFF.

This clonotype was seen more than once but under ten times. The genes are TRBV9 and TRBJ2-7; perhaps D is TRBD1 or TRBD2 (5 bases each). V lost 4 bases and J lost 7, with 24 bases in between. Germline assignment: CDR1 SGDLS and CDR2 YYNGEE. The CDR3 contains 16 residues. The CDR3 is CASSFARDRPPGEQYF. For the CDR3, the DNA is TGTGCCAGCAGCTTTGCCCGGGACCGGCCTCCAGGGGAGCAGTACTTC.

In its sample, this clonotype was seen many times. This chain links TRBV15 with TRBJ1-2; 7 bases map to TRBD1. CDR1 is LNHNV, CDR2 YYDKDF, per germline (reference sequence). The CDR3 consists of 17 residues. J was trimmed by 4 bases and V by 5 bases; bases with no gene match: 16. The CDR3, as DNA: TGTGCCACCAGCCGCCGACAGGGACGTGTTTCGGTCTATGGCTACACCTTC. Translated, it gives CATSRRQGRVSVYGYTF.

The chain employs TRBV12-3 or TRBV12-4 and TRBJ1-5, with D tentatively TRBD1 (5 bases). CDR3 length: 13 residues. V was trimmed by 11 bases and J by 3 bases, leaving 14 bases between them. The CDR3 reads CAAWGEPNQPQHF. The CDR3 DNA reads TGTGCCGCATGGGGGGAGCCCAATCAGCCCCAGCATTTT.

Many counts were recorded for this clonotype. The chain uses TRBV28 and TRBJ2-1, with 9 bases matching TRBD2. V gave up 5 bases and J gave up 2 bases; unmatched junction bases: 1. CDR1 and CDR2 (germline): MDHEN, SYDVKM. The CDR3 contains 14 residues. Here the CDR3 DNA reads TGTGCCAGCAGTAGCGGGGGGACCTACAATGAGCAGTTCTTC. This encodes CASSSGGTYNEQFF.

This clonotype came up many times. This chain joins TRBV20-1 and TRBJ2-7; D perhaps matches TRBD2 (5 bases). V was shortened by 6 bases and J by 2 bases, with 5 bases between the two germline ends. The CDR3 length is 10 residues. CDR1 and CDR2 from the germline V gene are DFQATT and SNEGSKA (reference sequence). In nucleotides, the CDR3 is TGCAGTGCCGGGACCTACGAGCAGTACTTC. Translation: CSAGTYEQYF.

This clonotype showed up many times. The CDR3 loop reads CASSPGQEYNSPLHF. The CDR3 DNA follows: TGCGCCAGCAGCCCCGGACAGGAGTATAATTCACCCCTCCACTTT. This chain connects TRBV5-1 to TRBJ1-6, with 7 bases identical to TRBD1. Germline CDR1 SGHRS, CDR2 YFSETQ. V shed 4 bases and J 4 bases; nucleotides not matched to a gene: 5. This CDR3 is 15 amino acids long.

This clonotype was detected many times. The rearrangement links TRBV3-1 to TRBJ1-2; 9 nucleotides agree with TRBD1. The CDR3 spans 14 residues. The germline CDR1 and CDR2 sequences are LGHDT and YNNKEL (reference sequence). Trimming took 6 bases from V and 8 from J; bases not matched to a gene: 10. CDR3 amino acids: CASSLRTGEGGYTF. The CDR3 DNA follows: TGTGCCAGCAGTCTCCGGACAGGGGAAGGCGGCTACACCTTC.

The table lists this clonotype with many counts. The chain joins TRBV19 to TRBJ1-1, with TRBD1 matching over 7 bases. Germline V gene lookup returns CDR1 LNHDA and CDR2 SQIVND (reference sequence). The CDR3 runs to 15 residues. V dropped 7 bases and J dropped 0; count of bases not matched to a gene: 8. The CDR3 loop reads CASIQGGGVNTEAFF. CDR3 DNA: TGTGCCAGTATCCAGGGGGGGGGGGTGAACACTGAAGCTTTCTTT.

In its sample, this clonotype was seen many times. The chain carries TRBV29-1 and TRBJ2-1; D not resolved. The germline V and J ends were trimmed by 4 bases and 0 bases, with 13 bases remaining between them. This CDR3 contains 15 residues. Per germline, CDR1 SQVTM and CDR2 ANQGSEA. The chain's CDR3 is CSVVGPASSYNEQFF. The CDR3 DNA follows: TGCAGCGTTGTAGGGCCGGCCAGCTCCTACAATGAGCAGTTCTTC.

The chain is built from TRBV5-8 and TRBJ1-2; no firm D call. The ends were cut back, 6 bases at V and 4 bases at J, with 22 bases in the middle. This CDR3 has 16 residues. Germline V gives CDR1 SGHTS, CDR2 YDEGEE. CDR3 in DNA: TGTGCCAGCATTCTCCACGGTGGGGTGAAACCCTATGGCTACACCTTC. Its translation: CASILHGGVKPYGYTF.